The 24 T cell receptor beta chains below all came from one sample that was sequenced in a study of blood T cell repertoires in COVID-19. Here immunoSEQ multiplex PCR was the method, and the copy in TCRdb shows in-frame clones only, minus some. The table shows 450,000 or so clones, with 85% to 90% occurring only once. The sequencing sample was made of peripheral blood. These receptors were taken from a man younger than 35 with COVID-19, enrolled during active disease.

This clone has only a few counts. The chain has TRBV29-1 and TRBJ1-5, with a weak D call TRBD1 (5 bases). This CDR3 is 13 amino acids long. V lost 5 bases to trimming and J lost 6 bases, with 14 bases between them. Germline CDR1 and CDR2: SQVTM and ANQGSEA. The CDR3 loop is CSVQGQFGQPQHF. The CDR3 DNA is TGCAGCGTTCAAGGACAATTTGGTCAGCCCCAGCATTTT.

The gene calls are TRBV10-1 and TRBJ2-1; no clear D. The V end lost 3 bases, the J end lost 3 bases, and 9 bases lay between the germline ends. Germline V gene sequence: CDR1 WNHNN, CDR2 SYGVQD (reference sequence). This CDR3 has 14 amino acids. This chain's CDR3 is CASSDGQDYNEQFF. The CDR3 nucleotides read TGCGCCAGCAGTGATGGTCAGGACTACAATGAGCAGTTCTTC.

This chain links TRBV19 with TRBJ2-7; TRBD2 is a possible D gene (6 bases). Germline V gene data show CDR1 as LNHDA and CDR2 as SQIVND (reference sequence). V lost 5 bases and J 4 bases, leaving 24 bases between the germline ends. This CDR3 is 17 amino acids long. The CDR3 coding sequence is TGTGCCAGTAGTCCGCCCCCTCTTCTAGCGAATAGGTACGAGCAGTACTTC. Residues: CASSPPPLLANRYEQYF.

This rearrangement joins TRBV12-5 to TRBJ2-2; TRBD2 matches 14 bases. Germline assignment: CDR1 LGHNT and CDR2 FRNRAP. The V gene end was trimmed by 7 bases and the J gene end by 7 bases; junction bases not matched to a gene: 11. This CDR3 has 17 residues. For the CDR3, the DNA is TGTGCTAGTGTCAGGACTAGCGGGAGGAAGTGGGACGGGGAGCTGTTTTTT. This translates into CASVRTSGRKWDGELFF.

This chain links TRBV6-5 with TRBJ1-6; D perhaps matches TRBD1 (5 bases). CDR1 is MNHEY, CDR2 SVGAGI, per germline. Trimming took 6 bases from V and 0 from J, leaving 6 bases between them. This CDR3 has 14 residues. CDR3 bases: TGTGCCAGCAGCGACAGCTCCTATAATTCACCCCTCCACTTT. It encodes CASSDSSYNSPLHF.

This clone showed up just a few times. The chain links TRBV25-1 to TRBJ2-5, with D possibly being TRBD2 (6 bases). This CDR3 is built from 16 residues. The germline gives CDR1 MGHDK, CDR2 SYGVNS. V gave up 1 base and J gave up 4 bases, with 16 bases separating them. CDR3 nucleotides: TGTGCCAGCAGTGAATTAGGGACTCTGGGGGGAGAGACCCAGTACTTC. Amino acid sequence: CASSELGTLGGETQYF.

The rearrangement uses TRBV13 and TRBJ2-7, with 7 nucleotides matching TRBD1. With V trimmed by 4 bases and J by 1 base, 7 bases remained unmatched. The germline gives CDR1 PRHDT, CDR2 FYEKMQ (reference sequence). The CDR3 loop spans 15 amino acids. CDR3 protein: CASSYPGRGSYEQYF. The CDR3 coding sequence is TGTGCCAGCAGCTACCCCGGCAGGGGGTCCTACGAGCAGTACTTC.

V and J are TRBV29-1 and TRBJ1-1; D may be TRBD1 (5 bases). This CDR3 contains 12 residues. Germline V CDR1 and CDR2: SQVTM, ANQGSEA. The V end lost 3 bases, the J end lost 1 base, and 6 bases lay between the germline ends. The CDR3, as DNA: TGCAGCGTTGAGGGGGGGAACACTGAAGCTTTCTTT. Protein product: CSVEGGNTEAFF.

The chain uses TRBV5-1 and TRBJ2-5; 11 bases are shared with TRBD2. Germline loops: CDR1 SGHRS, CDR2 YFSETQ. The CDR3 spans 15 residues. Trimming took 1 base from V and 3 from J; bases not matched to a gene: 2. CDR3 residues: CASSLTLAGEETQYF. Written as DNA, the CDR3 is TGCGCCAGCAGCTTGACACTAGCGGGGGAAGAGACCCAGTACTTC.

V gene TRBV5-5 combines with J gene TRBJ1-4; D not resolved. The CDR3 consists of 14 residues. The germline gives CDR1 SGHKS, CDR2 YYEKEE (reference sequence). With 2 bases removed from V and 2 bases from J, the gap between germline ends came to 7 bases. CDR3 amino acids: CASSLIQTNEKLFF. CDR3 bases: TGTGCCAGCAGCTTAATACAGACTAATGAAAAACTGTTTTTT.

The gene calls are TRBV7-6 and TRBJ1-3; 7 bases are shared with TRBD1. V lost 6 bases and J lost 7; bases outside the gene matches: 12. The germline V gene encodes CDR1 SGHVS and CDR2 FNYEAQ. The CDR3 extends over 15 amino acids. The CDR3 spells CASSLGGPGRNTIYF. CDR3 nucleotides: TGTGCCAGCAGTCTAGGGGGCCCTGGGCGGAACACCATATATTTT.

J is TRBJ1-5 and V is TRBV6-5; TRBD1 aligns across 8 bases. The CDR3 runs to 14 residues. Germline lookup yields CDR1 MNHEY and CDR2 SVGAGI. V shed 6 bases, J shed 6 bases, and the junction held 7 bases outside the gene matches. DNA for the CDR3: TGTGCCAGCAGAGATTGGACAGGGAGTCAGCCCCAGCATTTT. Encoded protein: CASRDWTGSQPQHF.

This clone was seen only a few times. The chain joins TRBV20-1 to TRBJ2-7; the match to TRBD2 covers 9 bases. CDR3 length equals 14 residues. Germline V gene lookup returns CDR1 DFQATT and CDR2 SNEGSKA (reference sequence). V lost 3 bases, J lost 2 bases, and 5 bases stayed unmatched. The CDR3 is CSASGLAPTYEQYF. The CDR3 coding sequence is TGCAGTGCTAGTGGACTAGCGCCGACCTACGAGCAGTACTTC.

A few counts support this clone. The chain carries TRBV2 and TRBJ2-7; D gene uncertain. CDR1 and CDR2 from the germline V gene are SNHLY and FYNNEI. The V and J ends lost 8 bases and 2 bases respectively, with 4 bases between them. The CDR3 covers 10 residues. CDR3 DNA sequence: TGTGCCAGCGGAGCCTACGAGCAGTACTTC. The encoded protein is CASGAYEQYF. The full variable domain, rest sourced from reference TRBV2 and TRBJ2-7, is EPEVTQTPSHQVTQMGQEVILRCVPISNHLYFYWYRQILGQKVEFLVSFYNNEISEKSEIFDDQFSVERPDGSNFTLKIRSTKLEDSAMYFCASGAYEQYFGPGTRLTVT.

This clone was observed a single time. The chain links TRBV3-1 (or the pseudogene TRBV3-2) to TRBJ2-3; D unclear. The germline gives CDR1 LGHDT, CDR2 YNNKEL (reference sequence). The CDR3 loop spans 14 amino acids. V was clipped by 2 bases and J by 3 bases, with 9 bases between them. As DNA, the CDR3 is TGTGCCAGCAGCCAATCCCTAGGTACAGATACGCAGTATTTT. This codes for CASSQSLGTDTQYF.

CDR3 protein: CASSSDGGPGELFF. The CDR3 DNA follows: TGTGCCAGCAGCTCCGACGGGGGTCCCGGGGAGCTGTTTTTT. The rearrangement joins TRBV6-5 to TRBJ2-2; D perhaps matches TRBD2 (6 bases). Between the trimmed V and J ends, which lost 6 bases and 6 bases, there was a span of 14 bases. Germline CDR1 MNHEY, CDR2 SVGAGI. This CDR3 region has 14 residues.

The chain is built from TRBV25-1 and TRBJ2-3; 9 bases line up with TRBD2. The CDR3 sequence is 15 residues long. With V trimmed by 3 bases and J by 4 bases, 5 bases remained unmatched. Germline assignment: CDR1 MGHDK and CDR2 SYGVNS. CDR3 residues: CASSESGGFPDTQYF. DNA of the CDR3: TGTGCCAGCAGTGAGAGCGGGGGGTTCCCAGATACGCAGTATTTT.

The chain has TRBV6-5 and TRBJ2-1, with 12 bases aligning to TRBD2. The CDR3 is made up of 15 amino acids. With V trimmed by 6 bases and J by 8 bases, 8 bases remained unmatched. CDR1 and CDR2 from the germline V gene are MNHEY and SVGAGI. The CDR3 protein is CASSLAGGPVDEQFF. Written as DNA, the CDR3 is TGTGCCAGCAGCCTAGCGGGAGGGCCGGTCGATGAGCAGTTCTTC.

This clone was recorded a few times. The chain recombines TRBV6-5 with TRBJ2-7; 10 bases agree with TRBD2. V dropped 6 bases and J dropped 4; count of bases not matched to a gene: 3. From germline, CDR1 is MNHEY and CDR2 SVGAGI. This CDR3 spans 13 amino acids. The CDR3 nucleotides are TGTGCCAGCAGGGGGACTAGCGTTTACGAGCAGTACTTC. It yields the protein CASRGTSVYEQYF.

The V and J genes are TRBV15 and TRBJ1-1; TRBD1 matches 7 bases. The V and J ends lost 3 bases and 0 bases, in that order; junction bases with no gene match: 4. CDR3 length: 15 amino acids. Germline CDR1 is LNHNV and CDR2 is YYDKDF (reference sequence). The CDR3 DNA is TGTGCCACCAGCAGCCCGCAGGGGGTGAACACTGAAGCTTTCTTT. This sequence encodes CATSSPQGVNTEAFF.

The genes are TRBV21-1 and TRBJ2-7; the tabulated D call, TRBD1, remains unverified against the DNA. TRBV21-1 represents a pseudogene. The CDR3 sequence is 13 residues long. DNA of the CDR3: TGTGCCAGCAGCAAAAGGGCAGGGGACGAGCAGTACTTC. Protein product: CASSKRAGDEQYF.

The CDR3 spells CASSSEGGMNTEAFF. For the CDR3, the DNA is TGTGCCAGCAGCTCAGAGGGGGGGATGAACACTGAAGCTTTCTTT. The rearrangement uses TRBV5-5 and TRBJ1-1; D perhaps matches TRBD1 (6 bases). Germline V lookup: CDR1 SGHKS, CDR2 YYEKEE (reference sequence). The CDR3 runs to 15 residues. The V and J ends lost 3 bases and 0 bases respectively, with 12 bases between them.

The chain combines TRBV9 with TRBJ2-2, with D perhaps matching TRBD2 (7 bases). The germline V and J ends were trimmed by 4 bases and 1 base, with 14 bases remaining between them. Germline V gene sequence: CDR1 SGDLS, CDR2 YYNGEE. This CDR3 is built from 16 residues. In DNA, the CDR3 is TGTGCCAGCAGCCTAGAGGGGGGGCAGAACACCGGGGAGCTGTTTTTT. Protein product: CASSLEGGQNTGELFF.

V is TRBV7-9 and J is TRBJ2-1, with 7 bases aligning to TRBD2. This CDR3 has 14 residues. Germline trimming cut 1 base from V and 6 bases from J; bases unmatched to any gene: 3. Germline assignment: CDR1 SEHNR and CDR2 FQNEAQ (reference sequence). Written as DNA, the CDR3 is TGTGCCAGCAGCTTAGGCGGGGGAGGCAATGAGCAGTTCTTC. It codes for CASSLGGGGNEQFF.